Listed below are T cell receptor beta chains from one sample, sequenced in a study of blood T cells in healthy people across ages. TCRdb processed the 5' RACE reads anew with MiXCR; each CDR3 protein has one entry. The repertoire holds 590,000 or so distinct CDR3 sequences, with about 28% as singletons. Material for sequencing was blood. These TCRs come from a woman aged 80 or older in good health. Both conserved end residues are part of each CDR3. A D gene is named only where the DNA matches it firmly. Size is omitted from some rows. Given values are once, few, many or a class for expanded clones.

j_gene | abundance | v_gene | len | d_gene | CDR3nt | CDR3aa
TRBJ2-7 | few | TRBV11-2 | 16 | TRBD2 | TGTGCCAGCAGCTTAGACGCCGGGACTACCCGCTACGAGCAGTACTTC | CASSLDAGTTRYEQYF
TRBJ2-1 | many | TRBV11-2 | 16 | TRBD2 | TGTGCCAGCAGTTCTTTGAGCGGGGTCTCCTACAATGAGCAGTTCTTC | CASSSLSGVSYNEQFF
TRBJ2-7 | many | TRBV18 | 14 | NA | TGTGCCAGCTCACCACGTGCCAACTCCTACGAGCAGTACTTC | CASSPRANSYEQYF
TRBJ2-4 | few | TRBV19 | 14 | TRBD1 | TGTGCCAGTAGTCCGCAGGGGGCAAAAAACATTCAGTACTTC | CASSPQGAKNIQYF
TRBJ1-2 | NA | TRBV27 | 17 | NA | TGTGCCAGCAGTAATCTTCCCGGACCGGGTATTAACTATGGCTACACCTTC | CASSNLPGPGINYGYTF
TRBJ1-2 | many | TRBV4-3 | 18 | TRBD1 | TGCGCCAGCAGCCAGCCCGGTGGACAGGCCAGAGGGAGCTATGGCTACACCTTC | CASSQPGGQARGSYGYTF
TRBJ2-3 | many | TRBV3-1 | 14 | NA | TGTGCCAGCAGCCAAGCGCGGGACACAGATACGCAGTATTTT | CASSQARDTDTQYF
TRBJ2-7 | many | TRBV6-6 | 16 | NA | TGTGCCAGCAGTTACTCGAAGCAGGAAAACTCCTACGAGCAGTACTTC | CASSYSKQENSYEQYF
TRBJ2-7 | NA | TRBV6-1 | 15 | TRBD2 | TGTGCCAGCAGTACCCTACGGACTAGTCTCTACGAGCAGTACTTC | CASSTLRTSLYEQYF
TRBJ2-1 | many | TRBV20-1 | 16 | TRBD2 | TGCAGTGCTAGAATTAGCGGGGGGGCAATTTGGAATGAGCAGTTCTTC | CSARISGGAIWNEQFF
TRBJ1-2 | many | TRBV4-2 | 16 | TRBD1 | TGTGCCAGCAGCCAAGATGTCCAGGGGGCGCTCCATGGCTACACCTTC | CASSQDVQGALHGYTF
TRBJ2-5 | NA | TRBV20-1 | 14 | TRBD2 | TGCAGTGCACGGACTAGCGGGAGTTCGGAGACCCAGTACTTC | CSARTSGSSETQYF
TRBJ1-1 | NA | TRBV4-3 | 16 | NA | TGCGCCAGCAGCCAAGATAGGAACGCGGGTCCCACTGAAGCTTTCTTT | CASSQDRNAGPTEAFF
TRBJ1-6 | few | TRBV5-1 | 15 | NA | TGCGCCAGCAAGGCCTGGGGGCAGCCTAATTCACCCCTCCACTTT | CASKAWGQPNSPLHF
TRBJ2-3 | many | TRBV6-1 | 15 | NA | TGTGCCAGCAGCCTAACAGGGAACCCCACAGATACGCAGTATTTT | CASSLTGNPTDTQYF
TRBJ1-2 | many | TRBV12-3/TRBV12-4 | 13 | NA | TGTGCCAGCAGTTTTTCGATAGGGCAGGGCTACACCTTC | CASSFSIGQGYTF
TRBJ1-5 | many | TRBV5-6 | 15 | NA | TGTGCCAGCAGCTTTGGATCTGGGGCACATCAGCCCCAGCATTTT | CASSFGSGAHQPQHF
TRBJ2-1 | many | TRBV20-1 | 11 | NA | TGCAGTGCTAGAGACGTTGGCCCATTGTTCTTC | CSARDVGPLFF
TRBJ2-3 | many | TRBV20-1 | 15 | NA | TGCAGTGCTAGTTCTGGAATCCTCTCCACAGATACGCAGTATTTT | CSASSGILSTDTQYF
TRBJ1-5 | NA | TRBV2 | 15 | TRBD1 | TGTGCCAGCAGTGAGGGAGACAGGGTGGGTCAGCCCCAGCATTTT | CASSEGDRVGQPQHF
TRBJ2-7 | NA | TRBV7-2 | 15 | TRBD2 | TGTGCCAGCAGCTTAGCGGCGACTAGCGGGGGGGGGTGGTACTTC | CASSLAATSGGGWYF
TRBJ2-7 | NA | TRBV2 | 14 | TRBD1 | TGTGCCACCAAAGACGGGACAGCCGGTTACGAGCAGTACTTC | CATKDGTAGYEQYF
TRBJ1-2 | many | TRBV28 | 13 | NA | TGTGCCAGCAGTTTAGGCAGCCTCTATGGCTACACCTTC | CASSLGSLYGYTF
TRBJ2-5 | many | TRBV20-1 | 13 | NA | TGCAGTGCCGCACGGGGGATCCAAGAGACCCAGTACTTC | CSAARGIQETQYF
TRBJ2-3 | many | TRBV7-2 | 14 | NA | TGTGCCAGCAGCTTACTCCCTCGTGGAGATACGCAGTATTTT | CASSLLPRGDTQYF
TRBJ1-2 | many | TRBV14 | 14 | NA | TGTGCCAGCAGGATGGGGGGCGCAGGATATGGCTACACCTTC | CASRMGGAGYGYTF
TRBJ2-3 | many | TRBV9 | 19 | NA | TGTGCCAGCAGCGTCCATCAGGGAGGGGGAAGGGGCCACACAGATACGCAGTATTTT | CASSVHQGGGRGHTDTQYF
TRBJ1-6 | few | TRBV7-2 | 12 | NA | TGTGCCAGCAGCCCCCAGTTAAGGACCCTCCACTTT | CASSPQLRTLHF
TRBJ2-7 | NA | TRBV7-8 | 16 | NA | TGTGCCAGCAGCTTAGTCAGCGCTAACTCCTACAATGAGCAGTACTTC | CASSLVSANSYNEQYF
TRBJ2-3 | many | TRBV4-1 | 15 | NA | TGCGCCAGCAGCCAAGGAGGAGGATATTCGGATACGCAGTATTTT | CASSQGGGYSDTQYF
TRBJ1-1 | many | TRBV5-1 | 14 | NA | TGCGCCAGCAGCTTGGACGGATTGAACACTGAAGCTTTCTTT | CASSLDGLNTEAFF
TRBJ2-1 | many | TRBV7-2 | 14 | NA | TGTGCCAGCAGCTCAAGGCGAGGTTTGGTTGAGCAGTTCTTC | CASSSRRGLVEQFF
TRBJ2-5 | many | TRBV20-1 | 15 | NA | TGCAGTGCTAGAGGGACTATACGAGGCATGGAGACCCAGTACTTC | CSARGTIRGMETQYF
TRBJ2-3 | NA | TRBV12-3/TRBV12-4 | 18 | TRBD1 | TGTGCCAGCAGTTTGGACAGGGGGCCGGGGGGGTCCCGTGATACGCAGTATTTT | CASSLDRGPGGSRDTQYF
TRBJ1-4 | many | TRBV6-1 | 18 | TRBD1 | TGTGCCAGCAGTGAAGCCACTTGGACAGGGACAACTAATGAAAAACTGTTTTTT | CASSEATWTGTTNEKLFF
TRBJ1-5 | many | TRBV6-5 | 13 | NA | TGTGCCAGCAGCCCTGTGGGCAATCAGCCCCAGCATTTT | CASSPVGNQPQHF
TRBJ2-7 | NA | TRBV7-3 | 15 | TRBD2 | TGTGCCAGCAGCTTAAGCGGGGGGGCCCGAGAAGAGCAGTACTTC | CASSLSGGAREEQYF
TRBJ1-1 | few | TRBV6-6 | 12 | NA | TGTGCCAGCAGTATCTGGCACACTGAAGCTTTCTTT | CASSIWHTEAFF
TRBJ2-2 | NA | TRBV5-4 | 16 | TRBD1 | TGTGCCAGCAGCTTGCCCCCACAGGGGGCAGGCGGGGAGCTGTTTTTT | CASSLPPQGAGGELFF
TRBJ2-5 | many | TRBV4-3 | 17 | NA | TGCGCCAGCAACGCCCCCCAGGGTAGGACGGGCCAAGAGACCCAGTACTTC | CASNAPQGRTGQETQYF
TRBJ1-2 | many | TRBV12-3/TRBV12-4 | 15 | NA | TGTGCCAGCAACCTACAGGGAAAGACTCTCTATGGCTACACCTTC | CASNLQGKTLYGYTF
TRBJ1-6 | NA | TRBV28 | 13 | NA | TGTGCCAGCAGTTTACAACAGAATTCACCCCCCCACTTT | CASSLQQNSPPHF
TRBJ2-4 | many | TRBV20-1 | 16 | TRBD1 | TGCAGTGCTAGATCAGGGGGCTACCTAGCCAAAAACATTCAGTACTTC | CSARSGGYLAKNIQYF
TRBJ2-7 | many | TRBV6-2/TRBV6-3 | 12 | NA | TGTGCCAGCAGTTACTACTTCTACGAGCAGTACTTC | CASSYYFYEQYF
TRBJ1-5 | NA | TRBV12-3/TRBV12-4 | 15 | TRBD1 | TGTGCCAGCAGACCGGGACAGGGGATGAATCAGCCCCAGCATTTT | CASRPGQGMNQPQHF
TRBJ2-5 | once | TRBV7-2 | 13 | NA | TGTGCCAGCAGCTTGAATGTGGAAGAGACCCAGTACTTC | CASSLNVEETQYF
TRBJ1-2 | many | TRBV5-5 | 13 | NA | TGTGCCAGCAGCTTGGTGGCCTCCTATGGCTACACCTTC | CASSLVASYGYTF
TRBJ2-1 | NA | TRBV7-2 | 18 | TRBD2 | TGTGCCAGCAACGCCGGGACTAGCGGGATGAGCTCCTACAATGAGCAGTTCTTC | CASNAGTSGMSSYNEQFF
TRBJ1-1 | many | TRBV7-6 | 15 | TRBD1 | TGTGCCAGCAGCTTGGGGACAGGACTGGATTCTGAAGCTTTCTTT | CASSLGTGLDSEAFF